This is a list of T cell receptor beta chains from one sample in a study of blood T cell repertoires in COVID-19. Measured with immunoSEQ multiplex PCR; TCRdb has only the in-frame clones, and not every one. The sample carries more than 110,000 clones, roughly 90% recorded once. Sequencing was done on a sample of peripheral blood. All receptors derive from a man aged 50-59 years with active or convalescent COVID-19. The CDR3 runs from the conserved cysteine through the conserved F or W. The D gene is left open where the match is weak. Where a row states a size, it is once, few, many or the class of an expanded clone; other rows omit it.

CDR3 protein: CASNRGLAGGTGELFF; CDR3 DNA: TGTGCCAGCAACCGGGGACTAGCGGGGGGCACCGGGGAGCTGTTTTTT; D gene: TRBD2; J gene: TRBJ2-2; clone size: once; V gene: TRBV9
CDR3 protein: CASSSRTGYSYNEQFF; CDR3 DNA: TGTGCCAGCAGCTCCAGGACAGGGTACTCCTACAATGAGCAGTTCTTC; D gene: TRBD1; J gene: TRBJ2-1; clone size: NA; V gene: TRBV7-2
CDR3 protein: CASSQGPGLHEQYF; CDR3 DNA: TGTGCCAGCAGCCAAGGGCCAGGGTTACACGAGCAGTACTTC; D gene: NA; J gene: TRBJ2-7; clone size: few; V gene: TRBV3-1/TRBV3-2
CDR3 protein: CASSAGGVRGNEQFF; CDR3 DNA: TGTGCCAGCAGCGCGGGGGGCGTTCGAGGGAATGAGCAGTTCTTC; D gene: TRBD2; J gene: TRBJ2-1; clone size: NA; V gene: TRBV5-4
CDR3 protein: CATTRRTGPSYEQYF; CDR3 DNA: TGTGCCACAACGCGCCGGACAGGGCCTTCCTACGAGCAGTACTTC; D gene: TRBD1; J gene: TRBJ2-7; clone size: NA; V gene: TRBV10-3
CDR3 protein: CASSQPRDRVYEGSAKDEQFF; CDR3 DNA: TGTGCCAGCAGCCAACCCCGGGACAGGGTTTATGAGGGGTCGGCGAAGGATGAGCAGTTCTTC; D gene: TRBD1; J gene: TRBJ2-1; clone size: NA; V gene: TRBV3-1/TRBV3-2
CDR3 protein: CASSEAMGGRGTTNEKLFF; CDR3 DNA: TGTGCCAGCAGTGAAGCCATGGGAGGAAGGGGCACAACTAATGAAAAACTGTTTTTT; D gene: NA; J gene: TRBJ1-4; clone size: NA; V gene: TRBV2
CDR3 protein: CASSEAPGIQPQHF; CDR3 DNA: TGTGCCAGCAGTGAAGCGCCGGGGATTCAGCCCCAGCATTTT; D gene: NA; J gene: TRBJ1-5; clone size: once; V gene: TRBV2
CDR3 protein: CASNQAESPLHF; CDR3 DNA: TGTGCCAGCAACCAGGCAGAATCACCCCTCCACTTT; D gene: NA; J gene: TRBJ1-6; clone size: NA; V gene: TRBV11-2
CDR3 protein: CASSSSRTGFSEQYF; CDR3 DNA: TGTGCCAGCAGCTCGTCAAGGACAGGGTTCTCCGAGCAGTACTTC; D gene: TRBD1; J gene: TRBJ2-7; clone size: NA; V gene: TRBV5-6
CDR3 protein: CAWSVGTSPTDTQYF; CDR3 DNA: TGTGCCTGGAGTGTCGGGACTAGCCCCACAGATACGCAGTATTTT; D gene: TRBD2; J gene: TRBJ2-3; clone size: NA; V gene: TRBV30
CDR3 protein: CASRPSGAYNEQFF; CDR3 DNA: TGTGCCAGCAGGCCTAGCGGCGCTTACAATGAGCAGTTCTTC; D gene: TRBD2; J gene: TRBJ2-1; clone size: once; V gene: TRBV14
CDR3 protein: CASTHGGTGSYEQYF; CDR3 DNA: TGTGCCAGCACCCATGGGGGGACAGGCTCCTACGAGCAGTACTTC; D gene: TRBD1; J gene: TRBJ2-7; clone size: NA; V gene: TRBV6-5
CDR3 protein: CASSITGTGGTDTQYF; CDR3 DNA: TGTGCCAGCAGCATTACAGGGACAGGGGGCACAGATACGCAGTATTTT; D gene: TRBD1; J gene: TRBJ2-3; clone size: NA; V gene: TRBV27
CDR3 protein: CASSIRDWAFF; CDR3 DNA: TGTGCCAGTAGTATAAGGGACTGGGCTTTCTTT; D gene: NA; J gene: TRBJ1-1; clone size: NA; V gene: TRBV19
CDR3 protein: CASSLTLGGGGQPQHF; CDR3 DNA: TGTGCCAGCAGCCTCACGCTAGGGGGCGGTGGGCAGCCCCAGCATTTT; D gene: TRBD1; J gene: TRBJ1-5; clone size: NA; V gene: TRBV7-2
CDR3 protein: CASSVREAHTDTQYF; CDR3 DNA: TGTGCCAGCAGTGTGCGGGAGGCACACACAGATACGCAGTATTTT; D gene: TRBD2; J gene: TRBJ2-3; clone size: NA; V gene: TRBV2
CDR3 protein: CASSLYRGGNQPQHF; CDR3 DNA: TGTGCCAGCAGCCTATACAGGGGTGGCAATCAGCCCCAGCATTTT; D gene: TRBD1; J gene: TRBJ1-5; clone size: many; V gene: TRBV7-8
CDR3 protein: CASSLDPLAGGPGETQYF; CDR3 DNA: TGTGCCAGCAGCTTAGACCCGCTAGCGGGAGGGCCCGGGGAGACCCAGTACTTC; D gene: TRBD2; J gene: TRBJ2-5; clone size: NA; V gene: TRBV11-3
CDR3 protein: CASSLTQGEQYF; CDR3 DNA: TGTGCCAGCAGTCTCACTCAGGGCGAGCAGTACTTC; D gene: NA; J gene: TRBJ2-7; clone size: NA; V gene: TRBV28
CDR3 protein: CASSQFDRGGSPLHF; CDR3 DNA: TGCGCCAGCAGCCAATTCGACAGGGGGGGCTCACCCCTCCACTTT; D gene: TRBD1; J gene: TRBJ1-6; clone size: few; V gene: TRBV4-1
CDR3 protein: CASSYTSQTINQPQHF; CDR3 DNA: TGTGCCAGCAGTTACACGAGTCAAACCATCAATCAGCCCCAGCATTTT; D gene: NA; J gene: TRBJ1-5; clone size: NA; V gene: TRBV6-6
CDR3 protein: CASSFASPGELFF; CDR3 DNA: TGTGCCAGCAGTTTTGCGAGCCCCGGGGAGCTGTTTTTT; D gene: NA; J gene: TRBJ2-2; clone size: NA; V gene: TRBV28
CDR3 protein: CASSEQGYEQFF; CDR3 DNA: TGCGCCAGCAGCGAACAGGGTTATGAGCAGTTCTTC; D gene: NA; J gene: TRBJ2-1; clone size: NA; V gene: TRBV5-1
CDR3 protein: CAISEGQAGGTDTQYF; CDR3 DNA: TGTGCCATCAGTGAGGGACAAGCGGGGGGCACAGATACGCAGTATTTT; D gene: TRBD2; J gene: TRBJ2-3; clone size: NA; V gene: TRBV10-3
CDR3 protein: CATSDPSGKDNEQFF; CDR3 DNA: TGTGCCACCAGTGATCCTAGCGGGAAGGACAATGAGCAGTTCTTC; D gene: TRBD2; J gene: TRBJ2-1; clone size: NA; V gene: TRBV24-1